What follows are 13 T cell receptor beta chains derived from one specimen sequenced in a study of CD8 T cells in ankylosing spondylitis (dated by TCRdb to 2015 to 2018). Libraries were constructed by 5' RACE. Sequencing relied on an Illumina HiSeq 2500. TCRdb cleaned the public reads at Q25 with fastp, built clones with MiXCR and kept in-frame beta chains. Rows with a matching CDR3 protein are joined into one entry that keeps the most common DNA and genes. The sample table shows roughly 160,000 distinct CDR3 sequences, and approximately 9% are seen once. Of the sample, around 16% falls within the top ten clones. The sequencing sample was made of blood, either unsorted or a sorted T cell fraction (not recorded which). All receptors come from a female donor with ankylosing spondylitis or in good health (not recorded which).

The chain is built from TRBV20-1 and TRBJ2-3; D gene unclear. V shed 0 bases and J shed 0 bases, with 13 bases lying between them. Germline-derived CDR1 and CDR2 are DFQATT and SNEGSKA (reference sequence). The CDR3 has 16 amino acids. In nucleotides, the CDR3 is TGCAGTGCTAGAGATCTAGGCCCCTTGAGCACAGATACGCAGTATTTT. It is translated as CSARDLGPLSTDTQYF.

This clonotype was seen many times. V usage is TRBV4-3 and J usage is TRBJ2-1; 9 nucleotides match TRBD2. After removal of 3 bases from V and 7 bases from J, the junction contained 7 bases not matched to a gene. The germline gives CDR1 LGHNA, CDR2 YSLEER. This CDR3 has 15 residues. The CDR3 here is CASSHRAGGLNEQFF. CDR3 DNA: TGCGCCAGCAGCCACCGAGCGGGAGGCTTAAATGAGCAGTTCTTC.

This chain joins TRBV29-1 and TRBJ1-2; D might be TRBD1 (6 bases). CDR1 is SQVTM and CDR2 is ANQGSEA in the germline V gene. V was cut by 0 bases and J by 4 bases, with 18 bases left in between. This CDR3 is built from 16 residues. The CDR3 DNA sequence: TGCAGCGTTGAAGACCCCCCGACAGGCCAGATCTATGGCTACACCTTC. This gives the protein CSVEDPPTGQIYGYTF.

The table lists this clonotype with a few counts. The V gene is TRBV9, the J gene TRBJ2-2; 8 bases are shared with TRBD2. The germline V gene encodes CDR1 SGDLS and CDR2 YYNGEE. V was pared by 6 bases and J by 5 bases, with 6 bases of the junction left unmatched. CDR3 size: 14 residues. The DNA of the CDR3 is TGTGCCAGCAATGAGCGGGAGAGGACCGGGGAGCTGTTTTTT. It encodes CASNERERTGELFF.

This clonotype was seen ten or more times. The chain is built from TRBV9 and TRBJ2-5; 9 nucleotides line up with TRBD2. This CDR3 contains 15 residues. Germline assignment: CDR1 SGDLS and CDR2 YYNGEE. J was trimmed by 2 bases and V by 4 bases; bases with no gene match: 6. The CDR3 bases are TGTGCCAGCAGCTCCTCTAGCGGGACTCAAGAGACCCAGTACTTC. Translation: CASSSSSGTQETQYF.

This clonotype was observed at least ten times. The CDR3 sequence is CSASPEYTEAFF. The CDR3 region has the DNA TGCAGTGCTAGTCCGGAGTACACTGAAGCTTTCTTT. The chain carries TRBV20-1 and TRBJ1-1; D ambiguous. Germline V gene lookup returns CDR1 DFQATT and CDR2 SNEGSKA (reference sequence). The CDR3 has 12 amino acids. V dropped 3 bases and J dropped 3 bases, with 8 bases sitting between them.

J is TRBJ2-2 and V is TRBV7-6, with D unclear. Germline lookup yields CDR1 SGHVS and CDR2 FNYEAQ. The CDR3 has 17 residues. V was clipped by 1 base and J by 3 bases, with 15 bases between them. CDR3 DNA: TGTGCCAGCAGCTTAGGATCATATCGGAGAGACACCGGGGAGCTGTTTTTT. It specifies CASSLGSYRRDTGELFF. Full variable domain (remainder filled in from reference TRBV7-6 and TRBJ2-2): GAGVSQSPRYKVTKRGQDVALRCDPISGHVSLYWYRQALGQGPEFLTYFNYEAQQDKSGLPNDRFSAERPEGSISTLTIQRTEQRDSAMYRCASSLGSYRRDTGELFFGEGSRLTVL.

The table lists this clonotype with a few counts. The chain uses TRBV6-2 or TRBV6-3 and TRBJ2-2; D gene unclear. This CDR3 contains 14 residues. CDR1 and CDR2 from the germline V gene are MNHEY and SVGEGT. V gave up 5 bases and J gave up 4 bases, with 11 bases separating them. DNA of the CDR3: TGTGCCAGCAGTCATGAGCCGACCACCGGGGAGCTGTTTTTT. Its protein is CASSHEPTTGELFF.

The chain has TRBV28 and TRBJ2-3; D gene unclear. V shed 3 bases and J shed 4 bases, with 20 bases lying between them. Germline CDR1 and CDR2: MDHEN and SYDVKM. The CDR3 covers 17 residues. CDR3 residues: CASSFLGGSTWADTQYF. CDR3 nucleotide sequence: TGTGCCAGCAGTTTCCTGGGCGGTAGCACTTGGGCAGATACGCAGTATTTT. The variable domain in full, completed from reference TRBV28 and TRBJ2-3, reads DVKVTQSSRYLVKRTGEKVFLECVQDMDHENMFWYRQDPGLGLRLIYFSYDVKMKEKGDIPEGYSVSREKKERFSLILESASTNQTSMYLCASSFLGGSTWADTQYFGPGTRLTVL.

This clonotype was seen at least ten times. The chain carries TRBV11-2 and TRBJ2-1; D gene unclear. V lost 3 bases and J 8 bases, leaving 14 bases between the germline ends. Germline CDR1 is SGHAT and CDR2 is FQNNGV. This CDR3 contains 14 residues. DNA for the CDR3: TGTGCCAGCAGCTTCGGACCCGCCTGGGATGAGCAGTTCTTC. Protein: CASSFGPAWDEQFF.

In its sample, this clonotype was seen a few times. The genes are TRBV28 and TRBJ2-7, with 9 bases fitting TRBD1. The germline V gene encodes CDR1 MDHEN and CDR2 SYDVKM. The CDR3 contains 19 residues. The ends lost 3 bases at V and 2 bases at J; junction bases unmatched: 17. CDR3 sequence (DNA): TGTGCCAGCAGTTTTTTCCGGGACAGGGTCCCACTCTACCCCTACGAGCAGTACTTC. Translation: CASSFFRDRVPLYPYEQYF.

The V call is TRBV29-1, the J call TRBJ1-2; D is undetermined. The ends were cut back, 4 bases at V and 2 bases at J, with 14 bases in the middle. The CDR3 loop spans 14 amino acids. The V gene's germline CDR1 is SQVTM and CDR2 ANQGSEA. CDR3 DNA: TGCAGCGTTGGGTTCCGGACGGCGAACTATGGCTACACCTTC. It translates to CSVGFRTANYGYTF. Based on the CDR3 plus reference TRBV29-1 and TRBJ1-2, the full variable domain is SAVISQKPSRDICQRGTSLTIQCQVDSQVTMMFWYRQQPGQSLTLIATANQGSEATYESGFVIDKFPISRPNLTFSTLTVSNMSPEDSSIYLCSVGFRTANYGYTFGSGTRLTVV.

This clonotype was observed a handful of times. The rearrangement joins TRBV4-3 to TRBJ2-1; the match to TRBD2 covers 8 bases. This CDR3 spans 14 amino acids. Germline CDR1 LGHNA, CDR2 YSLEER. J gave up 8 bases and V 3 bases, and 6 bases lay outside the gene matches. The CDR3 loop is CASSHPGTSYEQFF. The CDR3, as DNA: TGCGCCAGCAGCCACCCTGGGACTAGTTATGAGCAGTTCTTC.